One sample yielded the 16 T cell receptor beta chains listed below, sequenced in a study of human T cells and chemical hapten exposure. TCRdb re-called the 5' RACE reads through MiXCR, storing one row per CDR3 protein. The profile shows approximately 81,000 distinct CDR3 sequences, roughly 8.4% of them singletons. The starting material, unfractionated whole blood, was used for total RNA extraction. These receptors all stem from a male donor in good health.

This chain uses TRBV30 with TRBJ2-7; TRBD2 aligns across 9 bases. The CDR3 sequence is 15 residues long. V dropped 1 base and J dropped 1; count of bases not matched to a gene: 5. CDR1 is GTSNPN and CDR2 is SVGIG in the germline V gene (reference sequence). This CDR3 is CAWSGKTSGSYEQYF. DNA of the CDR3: TGTGCCTGGAGTGGGAAGACTAGCGGTTCCTACGAGCAGTACTTC.

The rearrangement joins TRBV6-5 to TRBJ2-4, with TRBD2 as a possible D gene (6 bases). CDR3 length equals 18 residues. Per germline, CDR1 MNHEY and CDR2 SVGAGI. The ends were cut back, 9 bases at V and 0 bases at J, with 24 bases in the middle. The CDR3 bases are TGTGCCAGTGTTGGGACCGGACAAACGGGGGAAGCCAAAAACATTCAGTACTTC. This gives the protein CASVGTGQTGEAKNIQYF.

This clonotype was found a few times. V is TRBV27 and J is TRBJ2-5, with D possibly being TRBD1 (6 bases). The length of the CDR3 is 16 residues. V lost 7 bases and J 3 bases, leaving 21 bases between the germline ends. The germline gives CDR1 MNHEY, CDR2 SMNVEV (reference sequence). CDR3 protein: CASKLEPGAREETQYF. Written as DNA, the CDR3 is TGTGCCAGCAAATTAGAACCAGGGGCGCGGGAAGAGACCCAGTACTTC.

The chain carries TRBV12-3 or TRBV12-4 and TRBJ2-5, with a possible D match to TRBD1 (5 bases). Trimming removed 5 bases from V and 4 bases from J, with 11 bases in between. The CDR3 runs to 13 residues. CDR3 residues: CASSPVGVETQYF. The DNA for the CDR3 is TGTGCCAGCAGTCCCGTAGGGGTAGAGACCCAGTACTTC.

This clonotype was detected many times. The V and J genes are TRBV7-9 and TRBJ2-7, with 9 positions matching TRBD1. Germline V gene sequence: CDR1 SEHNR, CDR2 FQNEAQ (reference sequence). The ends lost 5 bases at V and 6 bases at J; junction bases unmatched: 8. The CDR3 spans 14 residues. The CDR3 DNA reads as TGTGCCAGCAGCGCGGGGGACAGGGAGGGCGAGCAGTACTTC. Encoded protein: CASSAGDREGEQYF.

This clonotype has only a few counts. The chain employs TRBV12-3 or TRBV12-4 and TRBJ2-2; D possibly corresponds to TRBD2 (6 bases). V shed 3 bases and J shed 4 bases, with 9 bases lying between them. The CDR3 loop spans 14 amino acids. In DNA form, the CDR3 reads TGTGCCAGCAGTTTCGCCGGGAGCACCGGGGAGCTGTTTTTT. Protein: CASSFAGSTGELFF.

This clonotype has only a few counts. The CDR3 sequence is CASSFGREGTEAFF. Here the CDR3 DNA reads TGTGCCAGCAGTTTCGGGCGGGAGGGGACTGAAGCTTTCTTT. J is TRBJ1-1 and V is TRBV12-3 or TRBV12-4; tentative D call: TRBD1 (5 bases). The germline V and J ends were trimmed by 3 bases and 5 bases, with 13 bases remaining between them. This CDR3 spans 14 amino acids.

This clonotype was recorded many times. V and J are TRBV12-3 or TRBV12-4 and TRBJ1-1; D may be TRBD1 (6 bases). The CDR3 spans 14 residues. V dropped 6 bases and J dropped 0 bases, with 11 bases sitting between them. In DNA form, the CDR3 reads TGTGCCAGCAGACCGGGACAATTGAACACTGAAGCTTTCTTT. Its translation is CASRPGQLNTEAFF.

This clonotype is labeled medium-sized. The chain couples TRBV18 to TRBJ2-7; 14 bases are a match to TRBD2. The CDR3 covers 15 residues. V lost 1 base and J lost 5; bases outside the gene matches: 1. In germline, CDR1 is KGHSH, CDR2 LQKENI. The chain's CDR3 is CASSPRGLAGDEQYF. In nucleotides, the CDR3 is TGTGCCAGCTCACCACGGGGACTAGCGGGAGACGAGCAGTACTTC.

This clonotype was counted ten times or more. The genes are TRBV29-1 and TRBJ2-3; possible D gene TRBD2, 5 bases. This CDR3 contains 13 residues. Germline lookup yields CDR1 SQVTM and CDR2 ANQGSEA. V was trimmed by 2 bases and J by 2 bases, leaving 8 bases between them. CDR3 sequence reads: CSVEKEVTDTQYF. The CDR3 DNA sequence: TGCAGCGTTGAAAAGGAGGTCACAGATACGCAGTATTTT.

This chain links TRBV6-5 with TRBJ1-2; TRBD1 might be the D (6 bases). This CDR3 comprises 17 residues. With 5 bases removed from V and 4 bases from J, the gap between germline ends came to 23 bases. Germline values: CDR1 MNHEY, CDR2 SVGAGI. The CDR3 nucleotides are TGTGCCAGCAGTCCCCAGGCGGGACACGAAGCACTCTATGGCTACACCTTC. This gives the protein CASSPQAGHEALYGYTF.

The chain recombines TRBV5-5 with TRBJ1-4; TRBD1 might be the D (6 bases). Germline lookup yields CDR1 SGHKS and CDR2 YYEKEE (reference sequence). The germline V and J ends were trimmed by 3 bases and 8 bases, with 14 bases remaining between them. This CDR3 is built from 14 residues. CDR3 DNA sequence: TGTGCCAGCAGCTATCCGGGGGCCGGGGAAAAACTGTTTTTT. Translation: CASSYPGAGEKLFF.

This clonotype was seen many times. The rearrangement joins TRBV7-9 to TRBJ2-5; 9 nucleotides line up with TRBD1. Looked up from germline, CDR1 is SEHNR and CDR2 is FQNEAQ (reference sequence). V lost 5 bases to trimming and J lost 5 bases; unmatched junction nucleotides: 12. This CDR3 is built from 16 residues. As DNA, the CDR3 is TGTGCCAGCAGCCCACGGACAGGGGAGACGTCGGAGACCCAGTACTTC. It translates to CASSPRTGETSETQYF.

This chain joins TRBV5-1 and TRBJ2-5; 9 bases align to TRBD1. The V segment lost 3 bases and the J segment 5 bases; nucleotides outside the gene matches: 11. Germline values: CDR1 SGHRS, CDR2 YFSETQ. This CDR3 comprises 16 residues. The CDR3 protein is CASSSKTGGGMETQYF. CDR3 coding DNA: TGCGCCAGCAGCTCAAAGACAGGGGGGGGTATGGAGACCCAGTACTTC.

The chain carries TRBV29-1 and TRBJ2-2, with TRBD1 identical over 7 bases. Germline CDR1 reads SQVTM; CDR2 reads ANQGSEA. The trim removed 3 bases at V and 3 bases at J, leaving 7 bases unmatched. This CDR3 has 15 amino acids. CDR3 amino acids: CSVELRDRYTGELFF. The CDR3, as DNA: TGCAGCGTTGAGCTCCGGGACAGATACACCGGGGAGCTGTTTTTT.

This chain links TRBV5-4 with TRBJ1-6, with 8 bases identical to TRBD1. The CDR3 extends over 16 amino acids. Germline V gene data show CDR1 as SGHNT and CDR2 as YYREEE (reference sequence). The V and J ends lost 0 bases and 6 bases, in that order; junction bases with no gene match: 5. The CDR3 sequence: CASSLGSGGSNSPLHF. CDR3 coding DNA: TGTGCCAGCAGCTTGGGTTCAGGGGGCAGTAATTCACCCCTCCACTTT.